This is a list of T cell receptor beta chains from one sample in a study of T cells after yellow fever vaccination. TCRdb re-analysed the 5' RACE reads in MiXCR, keeping a single row per CDR3 protein. Among under 600,000 distinct CDR3 sequences listed, roughly 13% were seen once. The material was PBMCs, obtained on the day of the yellow fever booster vaccination. All receptors come from a man aged 25-45 years who received the YFV17D yellow fever vaccine. Both conserved end residues are part of each CDR3. The D gene is left open where the match is weak. Some rows have no size entry. The others give once, few or many, or a class for an expanded clone.

clone_size | d_call | j_call | v_call | cdr3_aa | cdr3_nt
many | NA | TRBJ2-5 | TRBV29-1 | CSGLARGETQYF | TGCAGCGGGCTCGCCCGGGGAGAGACCCAGTACTTC
NA | NA | TRBJ1-4 | TRBV5-1 | CASSLNRNRNEKLFF | TGCGCCAGCAGCCTAAACAGGAACCGTAATGAAAAACTGTTTTTT
few | TRBD2 | TRBJ2-7 | TRBV7-2 | CASSVPLSGATYEQYF | TGTGCCAGCAGCGTACCCCTTAGCGGGGCAACCTACGAGCAGTACTTC
few | NA | TRBJ2-7 | TRBV25-1 | CASSEGVLRSSYEQYF | TGTGCCAGCAGTGAAGGGGTTTTAAGGAGCTCCTACGAGCAGTACTTC
NA | NA | TRBJ2-7 | TRBV6-6 | CASASGGYEQYF | TGTGCCAGCGCCTCCGGAGGGTACGAGCAGTACTTC
NA | TRBD1 | TRBJ2-1 | TRBV20-1 | CSARGTGSTYNEQFF | TGCAGTGCTAGAGGGACAGGGAGCACCTACAATGAGCAGTTCTTC
few | TRBD2 | TRBJ2-1 | TRBV18 | CASSPPPGLAGLNEQFF | TGTGCCAGCTCACCACCACCGGGACTAGCGGGATTAAATGAGCAGTTCTTC
NA | TRBD1 | TRBJ2-7 | TRBV2 | CASSPGQTPAYEQYF | TGTGCCAGCAGTCCGGGACAGACCCCAGCCTACGAGCAGTACTTC
few | NA | TRBJ2-2 | TRBV19 | CASIEFNTGELFF | TGTGCCAGTATAGAGTTCAACACCGGGGAGCTGTTTTTT
NA | TRBD2 | TRBJ2-5 | TRBV7-6 | CASSFERERAETQYF | TGTGCCAGCAGCTTCGAGCGGGAGCGGGCAGAGACCCAGTACTTC
few | NA | TRBJ1-4 | TRBV7-2 | CASSSISTNGKLFF | TGTGCCAGCAGCTCTATTTCAACTAATGGAAAACTGTTTTTT
many | TRBD1 | TRBJ2-2 | TRBV5-6 | CASSFIWDRNTGELFF | TGTGCCAGCAGCTTTATCTGGGACAGGAACACCGGGGAGCTGTTTTTT
few | NA | TRBJ1-5 | TRBV6-2/TRBV6-3 | CASRTGFNQPQHF | TGTGCCAGCAGGACAGGATTCAATCAGCCCCAGCATTTT
NA | TRBD2 | TRBJ2-1 | TRBV2 | CASRNGLAGGEQFF | TGTGCCAGCAGAAACGGACTAGCGGGAGGGGAGCAGTTCTTC
NA | NA | TRBJ1-5 | TRBV20-1 | CSARGRIAAFNQPQHF | TGCAGTGCTAGAGGTCGTATAGCCGCGTTCAATCAGCCCCAGCATTTT
NA | TRBD1 | TRBJ2-3 | TRBV7-2 | CASSEFPGTGVPDTQYF | TGTGCCAGCAGCGAGTTCCCCGGGACAGGGGTTCCAGATACGCAGTATTTT
NA | TRBD2 | TRBJ2-1 | TRBV5-1 | CASSLPLLAGPNNEQFF | TGCGCCAGCAGCCTTCCACTACTAGCGGGACCGAACAATGAGCAGTTCTTC
few | NA | TRBJ2-7 | TRBV7-3 | CAIRGGRLAANFSYEQYF | TGTGCCATCAGGGGGGGACGACTAGCAGCCAATTTTTCCTACGAGCAGTACTTC
few | TRBD2 | TRBJ2-1 | TRBV7-8 | CASSLTASGIGNEQFF | TGTGCCAGCAGCTTAACCGCTAGCGGGATAGGCAATGAGCAGTTCTTC
NA | TRBD2 | TRBJ2-1 | TRBV6-2/TRBV6-3 | CASRRSGIAGVYNEQFF | TGTGCCAGCAGACGAAGTGGAATAGCGGGAGTATATAATGAGCAGTTCTTC
few | TRBD1 | TRBJ2-3 | TRBV4-3 | CASSGTGTGKDTQYF | TGCGCCAGCAGCGGAACCGGGACAGGGAAAGATACGCAGTATTTT
NA | NA | TRBJ2-3 | TRBV6-1 | CASSEASTSLGTDTQYF | TGTGCCAGCAGTGAAGCTTCCACGTCTTTGGGCACAGATACGCAGTATTTT
many | TRBD1 | TRBJ1-3 | TRBV12-3/TRBV12-4 | CASSSRGSGNTIYF | TGTGCCAGCAGCTCCAGGGGGTCTGGAAACACCATATATTTT
few | NA | TRBJ2-1 | TRBV7-2 | CASSNQAASRNEQFF | TGTGCCAGCAGCAACCAGGCGGCTAGCAGGAATGAGCAGTTCTTC
few | NA | TRBJ1-1 | TRBV12-3/TRBV12-4 | CASSWAFF | TGTGCCAGCAGTTGGGCTTTCTTT
few | TRBD2 | TRBJ2-7 | TRBV20-1 | CSALLPGLQPGEQYF | TGCAGTGCCCTACTCCCGGGACTACAACCCGGGGAGCAGTACTTC
NA | NA | TRBJ1-1 | TRBV12-3/TRBV12-4 | CASRRQVNTEAFF | TGTGCCAGCAGGCGACAGGTGAACACTGAAGCTTTCTTT
NA | TRBD1 | TRBJ2-7 | TRBV7-9 | CASSLGGTGGADEQYF | TGTGCCAGCAGCTTAGGAGGGACAGGTGGGGCCGACGAGCAGTACTTC
NA | NA | TRBJ2-5 | TRBV10-3 | CAIGGGGRETQYF | TGTGCCATCGGAGGGGGAGGCCGAGAGACCCAGTACTTC
many | NA | TRBJ1-5 | TRBV20-1 | CSAREARGQPQHF | TGCAGTGCTAGAGAGGCGAGGGGTCAGCCCCAGCATTTT
NA | TRBD1 | TRBJ1-3 | TRBV6-1 | CASRGTASGNTIYF | TGTGCCAGCAGAGGGACAGCCTCTGGAAACACCATATATTTT
NA | TRBD2 | TRBJ2-1 | TRBV2 | CASSDAGTTSYNEQFF | TGTGCCAGCAGCGACGCCGGGACTACAAGCTACAATGAGCAGTTCTTC
few | NA | TRBJ2-1 | TRBV5-1 | CASSLARQDYNEQFF | TGCGCCAGCAGCTTGGCGAGACAGGACTACAATGAGCAGTTCTTC
few | NA | TRBJ2-7 | TRBV20-1 | CSARDVGNYEQYF | TGCAGTGCTAGAGATGTGGGAAACTACGAGCAGTACTTC
few | NA | TRBJ2-3 | TRBV5-6 | CASSPGVGWVTDTQYF | TGTGCCAGCAGCCCCGGGGTGGGGTGGGTCACAGATACGCAGTATTTT
NA | NA | TRBJ2-5 | TRBV15 | CATSSLVGETQYF | TGTGCCACCAGTTCTTTGGTCGGGGAGACCCAGTACTTC
NA | NA | TRBJ2-5 | TRBV30 | CAWSVQGQTTQYF | TGTGCCTGGAGTGTCCAGGGGCAAACGACCCAGTACTTC
few | NA | TRBJ2-7 | TRBV28 | CASTPGDYEQYF | TGTGCCAGCACCCCCGGGGATTACGAGCAGTACTTC
few | NA | TRBJ1-6 | TRBV5-1 | CASRGARGDSPLHF | TGCGCCAGCAGGGGGGCGAGGGGCGATTCACCCCTCCACTTT
once | NA | TRBJ1-1 | TRBV7-2 | CASIPPPTGMNTEAFF | TGTGCCAGCATCCCTCCTCCGACAGGAATGAACACTGAAGCTTTCTTT
NA | TRBD2 | TRBJ2-1 | TRBV9 | CASSSSGIGREQFF | TGTGCCAGCAGCTCTAGCGGGATAGGTCGTGAGCAGTTCTTC
few | TRBD1 | TRBJ2-7 | TRBV12-5 | CASGLVRFGQGSYEQYF | TGTGCTAGTGGTTTGGTTCGATTCGGACAGGGTTCCTACGAGCAGTACTTC
few | TRBD2 | TRBJ2-4 | TRBV12-3/TRBV12-4 | CASSVGTSGRKNIQYF | TGTGCCAGCAGTGTCGGGACTAGCGGGAGGAAAAACATTCAGTACTTC
NA | NA | TRBJ1-1 | TRBV30 | CACRTGLRNTEAFF | TGTGCCTGCCGAACAGGGTTGAGGAACACTGAAGCTTTCTTT
many | TRBD1 | TRBJ2-7 | TRBV18 | CASSLATGETYEQYF | TGTGCCAGCTCACTTGCGACAGGGGAAACCTACGAGCAGTACTTC